This passage covers 20 T cell receptor beta chains from one sample sequenced in a study of blood T cell repertoires in COVID-19. Assay: immunoSEQ multiplex PCR; the TCRdb copy retains only in-frame clones and omits some. The repertoire holds about 160,000 clones, with 65% to 90% as singletons. The sequenced material came from peripheral blood. These receptors originate from a man between 65 and 80 years old with acute or convalescent COVID-19.

The chain has TRBV27 and TRBJ2-1, with D maybe TRBD2 (6 bases). V dropped 5 bases and J dropped 0 bases, with 11 bases sitting between them. This CDR3 has 15 residues. The germline V gene has CDR1 MNHEY and CDR2 SMNVEV (reference sequence). The CDR3 DNA is TGTGCCAGCAGTGCTAGCGAAAGCTCCTACAATGAGCAGTTCTTC. Amino acid sequence: CASSASESSYNEQFF.

This chain links TRBV24-1 with TRBJ2-5, with D perhaps matching TRBD1 (6 bases). V lost 9 bases to trimming and J lost 0 bases, with 13 bases between them. Germline CDR1 is KGHDR and CDR2 is SFDVKD. The CDR3 loop spans 14 amino acids. CDR3 nucleotides: TGTGCCACCTCAATTGGGGGCAACCAAGAGACCCAGTACTTC. Translating gives CATSIGGNQETQYF.

V usage is TRBV5-1 and J usage is TRBJ2-5; D not resolved. The length of the CDR3 is 14 residues. Trimming stripped 0 bases from V and 4 bases from J, with 10 bases between. Germline assignment: CDR1 SGHRS and CDR2 YFSETQ. CDR3 in amino acids: CASSLAQPPETQYF. The CDR3 DNA is TGCGCCAGCAGCTTGGCACAGCCGCCAGAGACCCAGTACTTC.

This rearrangement joins TRBV4-2 to TRBJ2-7; D might be TRBD2 (5 bases). Germline values: CDR1 LGHNA, CDR2 YNFKEQ. Trimming left V 0 bases short and J 5 bases short, with 17 bases between. The CDR3 runs 16 residues. The CDR3 here is CASSQDRWSSDNEQYF. The DNA for the CDR3 is TGTGCCAGCAGCCAAGATAGGTGGAGTAGCGATAACGAGCAGTACTTC.

V is TRBV13 and J is TRBJ1-2; TRBD1 aligns across 9 bases. This CDR3 comprises 16 residues. Germline CDR1 PRHDT, CDR2 FYEKMQ (reference sequence). Trimming took 0 bases from V and 2 from J; bases not matched to a gene: 4. The CDR3 loop is CASSLGGTGTNYGYTF. The DNA of the CDR3 is TGTGCCAGCAGCTTAGGCGGGACAGGGACCAACTATGGCTACACCTTC.

This clone has at least ten counts. The same CDR3 arises from other DNA sequences in this sample as well. This chain links TRBV3-1 (or the pseudogene TRBV3-2) with TRBJ2-1; 16 positions match TRBD2. Germline loops: CDR1 LGHDT, CDR2 YNNKEL (reference sequence). Unmatched junction bases numbered 2, after V lost 3 bases and J lost 9 bases. The CDR3 is 15 amino acids. CDR3 DNA sequence: TGTGCCAGCAGCCAGGGACTAGCGGGAGGGGGTGAGCAGTTCTTC. Translating it yields CASSQGLAGGGEQFF.

The chain couples TRBV20-1 to TRBJ2-7, with D possibly being TRBD1 (6 bases). Trimming shortened V by 3 bases and J by 4 bases, and 16 bases separated the two germline ends. This CDR3 is 14 amino acids long. CDR1 and CDR2 (germline): DFQATT, SNEGSKA (reference sequence). The CDR3 loop is CSASVPGARYEQYF. The CDR3 region has the DNA TGCAGTGCTAGTGTCCCAGGGGCGAGGTACGAGCAGTACTTC.

The chain's CDR3 is CASSRRQVSSYEQYF. In DNA form, the CDR3 reads TGTGCCAGCAGCAGAAGACAGGTTAGCTCCTACGAGCAGTACTTC. The chain combines TRBV6-5 with TRBJ2-7; D is possibly TRBD1 (6 bases). This CDR3 is 15 amino acids long. Trimming cost V 6 bases and J 0 bases, with 15 bases left between them. CDR1 is MNHEY, CDR2 SVGAGI, per germline.

The chain uses TRBV4-3 and TRBJ2-2, with 8 bases matching TRBD1. The V gene end was trimmed by 2 bases and the J gene end by 4 bases; junction bases not matched to a gene: 6. Germline assignment: CDR1 LGHNA and CDR2 YSLEER. This CDR3 is 16 amino acids long. This chain's CDR3 is CASSQFAQGGTGELFF. In nucleotides, the CDR3 is TGCGCCAGCAGCCAATTTGCACAGGGGGGCACCGGGGAGCTGTTTTTT.

This chain joins TRBV5-1 and TRBJ2-3, with D possibly matching TRBD1 (6 bases). V lost 5 bases and J 0 bases, leaving 13 bases between the germline ends. CDR1 is SGHRS, CDR2 YFSETQ, per germline. The CDR3 spans 15 residues. This CDR3 reads CASSSGTKSTDTQYF. The DNA of the CDR3 is TGCGCCAGCAGTTCCGGGACAAAAAGCACAGATACGCAGTATTTT.

This chain connects TRBV19 to TRBJ1-1, with 7 bases identical to TRBD1. V lost 5 bases and J lost 6; bases outside the gene matches: 9. CDR1 and CDR2 (germline): LNHDA, SQIVND (reference sequence). The length of the CDR3 is 14 residues. In DNA form, the CDR3 reads TGTGCCAGTAGTCCTCAACAGGGGTTCCCTGAAGCTTTCTTT. This gives the protein CASSPQQGFPEAFF.

The DNA for the CDR3 is TGCAGCGTTGCGCCCAGGGGTTCCGGGGAGCTGTTTTTT. Translation gives CSVAPRGSGELFF. J is TRBJ2-2 and V is TRBV29-1, with D perhaps matching TRBD1 (6 bases). The CDR3 extends over 13 amino acids. Trimming stripped 4 bases from V and 6 bases from J, with 12 bases between. Germline CDR1 reads SQVTM; CDR2 reads ANQGSEA.

The V call is TRBV6-5, the J call TRBJ2-5; D ambiguous. V dropped 4 bases and J dropped 3 bases, with 12 bases sitting between them. The length of the CDR3 is 14 residues. CDR1 and CDR2 (germline): MNHEY, SVGAGI. CDR3 loop: CASSSTQVEETQYF. Written as DNA, the CDR3 is TGTGCCAGCAGTTCCACCCAGGTAGAAGAGACCCAGTACTTC.

The chain carries TRBV3-1 (or the pseudogene TRBV3-2) and TRBJ2-1; 10 bases fit TRBD1. This CDR3 comprises 15 residues. V lost 4 bases to trimming and J lost 6 bases; unmatched junction nucleotides: 6. CDR1 is LGHDT, CDR2 YNNKEL, per germline (reference sequence). CDR3 nucleotide sequence: TGTGCCAGCAGCCTACCGGGACAGGGGTTCAATGAGCAGTTCTTC. It encodes CASSLPGQGFNEQFF.

The V and J genes are TRBV27 and TRBJ2-5; TRBD2 might be the D (6 bases). The germline V gene encodes CDR1 MNHEY and CDR2 SMNVEV (reference sequence). The CDR3 length is 13 residues. Trimming left V 4 bases short and J 4 bases short, with 10 bases between. Written as DNA, the CDR3 is TGTGCCAGCAGTTGGAGGGTTCCAGAGACCCAGTACTTC. Its protein is CASSWRVPETQYF.

V usage is TRBV6-1 and J usage is TRBJ2-6; possibly TRBD1 for D (5 bases). V lost 2 bases and J 1 base, leaving 6 bases between the germline ends. The germline V gene encodes CDR1 MNHNS and CDR2 SASEGT. This CDR3 spans 15 amino acids. The CDR3 sequence is CASSEQGSGANVLTF. The CDR3 DNA follows: TGTGCCAGCAGTGAACAGGGATCTGGGGCCAACGTCCTGACTTTC.

In this sample, this clone turned up a few times. The chain joins TRBV7-2 to TRBJ2-7; 14 bases are shared with TRBD2. The CDR3 spans 14 residues. V dropped 5 bases and J dropped 4; count of bases not matched to a gene: 1. Germline assignment: CDR1 SGHTA and CDR2 FQGNSA. This chain's CDR3 is CASSRTSGRYEQYF. The CDR3, as DNA: TGTGCCAGCAGCCGGACTAGCGGGAGGTACGAGCAGTACTTC.

This clone turned up a few times. The CDR3, as DNA: TGCGCCAGCAGCCAAGCGTGGGGAGGGAACACTGAAGCTTTCTTT. Encoded protein: CASSQAWGGNTEAFF. This rearrangement joins TRBV4-1 to TRBJ1-1, with D hard to call. Germline V gene lookup returns CDR1 MGHRA and CDR2 YSYEKL. This CDR3 region has 15 residues. The germline V and J ends were trimmed by 1 base and 1 base, with 10 bases remaining between them.

V gene TRBV28 combines with J gene TRBJ2-7; 8 bases are shared with TRBD1. Losses at the gene ends were 6 bases for V and 6 bases for J; bases not matched to a gene: 4. This CDR3 has 12 amino acids. CDR1 and CDR2 (germline): MDHEN, SYDVKM. CDR3 coding DNA: TGTGCCAGCAGCCTGACAGGGGTCGAGCAGTACTTC. Translating gives CASSLTGVEQYF.

The chain is built from TRBV9 and TRBJ2-6, with 12 bases aligning to TRBD2. This CDR3 has 17 residues. From germline, CDR1 is SGDLS and CDR2 YYNGEE. With 3 bases clipped from V and 4 bases from J, the junction kept 5 bases outside the gene matches. The CDR3 loop is CASSALAGGDGANVLTF. CDR3 DNA sequence: TGTGCCAGCAGCGCACTAGCGGGAGGCGACGGGGCCAACGTCCTGACTTTC.